This paragraph covers one T cell receptor (beta chain) sequence. Its antigen is not known. The protocol was immunoSEQ multiplex PCR, while the TCRdb copy is restricted to in-frame clones and leaves out a portion. The sample yields roughly 84,000 clones, more than 65% seen once. The time point denotes: baseline, week 1 (first vaccination visit). Described treatment: pre-vaccination baseline after standard-of-care therapy. The entry originates in a study of a mutant IDH1 vaccine in newly diagnosed glioma. Notes on the study in general: Among all patients, vaccine-induced immune responses occurred in about 93%.

The germline gives CDR1 SQVTM, CDR2 ANQGSEA. J gave up 0 bases and V 7 bases, and 6 bases lay outside the gene matches. The CDR3 runs to 13 residues. The source was PBMCs, collected from a glioma patient treated with radiotherapy, temozolomide or both. The receptor was isolated from a man in his forties or fifties with glioma. Some clones in this sample may be carry-over from other donors' samples. The chain combines TRBV29-1 with TRBJ2-7; 7 bases agree with TRBD2. CDR3 region: CSGVGGSSYEQYF. As DNA, the CDR3 is TGCAGCGGCGTCGGCGGGAGCTCCTACGAGCAGTACTTC.